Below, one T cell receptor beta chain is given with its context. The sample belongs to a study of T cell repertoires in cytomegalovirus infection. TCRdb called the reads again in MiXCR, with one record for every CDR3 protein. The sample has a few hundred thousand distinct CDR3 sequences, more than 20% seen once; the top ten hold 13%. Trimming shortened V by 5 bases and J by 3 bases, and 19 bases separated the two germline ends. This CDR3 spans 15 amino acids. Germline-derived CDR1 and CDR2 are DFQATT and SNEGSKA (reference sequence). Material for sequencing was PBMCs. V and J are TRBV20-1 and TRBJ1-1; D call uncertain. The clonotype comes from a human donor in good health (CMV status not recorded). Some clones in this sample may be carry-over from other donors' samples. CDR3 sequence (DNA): TGCAGTGCTGTCCGGCCCTCGATGGTGGACACTGAAGCTTTCTTT. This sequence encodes CSAVRPSMVDTEAFF.